This T cell receptor (beta chain) originates from a study of blood T cell repertoires in COVID-19. Study details: The study drew acute and convalescent COVID-19 samples from the United States, Italy and Spain. Sources were T cells, B-cell-depleted T cells, or PBMCs; the material itself was cDNA or gDNA.

Original processing methods: From reference gene primer amplification, estimates of nucleated cell counts were derived. The method was immunoSEQ multiplex PCR; TCRdb's version includes in-frame clones alone and lacks a portion of them. V and J calls and clone size come straight from that table; D and trimming were deduced from the DNA. The sample holds tens of thousands of clones, roughly three quarters seen once. This TCR derives from a man between 65 and 80 years old with COVID-19, enrolled during active disease. Sequenced material: peripheral blood.

DNA for the CDR3: TGTGCCAGCAGCCGGACAGGGGTAAATGGCTACACCTTC. It translates to CASSRTGVNGYTF. The chain links TRBV6-5 to TRBJ1-2, with 9 bases aligning to TRBD1. There are 13 residues in the CDR3. Germline lookup yields CDR1 MNHEY and CDR2 SVGAGI. V lost 6 bases and J lost 6; bases outside the gene matches: 5.